A single TCR beta chain is shown here with its context. Antigen: not known. The donors formed part of the roughly 120-subject validation cohort, distinct from the roughly 660-subject first cohort. The data belong to a study of cytomegalovirus exposure and HLA in healthy donors. Broader study findings: Researchers catalogued 150 or so TCR beta chains as cytomegalovirus-associated. According to reports, the classifier identified cytomegalovirus status with high specificity and sensitivity. In a later analysis, first-cohort TCR clusters were found to tend to co-occur in the approximately 110 validation repertoires.

Sequenced by immunoSEQ multiplex PCR; TCRdb stores in-frame clones only, minus some. The table has about 250,000 clones, roughly 84% seen once. Trimming pared 4 bases from V and 2 bases from J, leaving 18 bases between. This CDR3 contains 16 residues. Germline values: CDR1 MNHEY, CDR2 SVGAGI. Sequencing used PBMCs. The receptor was isolated from a man between 18 and 35 years old in good health and CMV-seropositive. The chain has TRBV6-5 and TRBJ2-7; D might be TRBD1 (6 bases). CDR3 in amino acids: CASSSRKTGYTYEQYF. The CDR3 nucleotides are TGTGCCAGCAGTTCTCGCAAGACAGGTTACACCTACGAGCAGTACTTC.